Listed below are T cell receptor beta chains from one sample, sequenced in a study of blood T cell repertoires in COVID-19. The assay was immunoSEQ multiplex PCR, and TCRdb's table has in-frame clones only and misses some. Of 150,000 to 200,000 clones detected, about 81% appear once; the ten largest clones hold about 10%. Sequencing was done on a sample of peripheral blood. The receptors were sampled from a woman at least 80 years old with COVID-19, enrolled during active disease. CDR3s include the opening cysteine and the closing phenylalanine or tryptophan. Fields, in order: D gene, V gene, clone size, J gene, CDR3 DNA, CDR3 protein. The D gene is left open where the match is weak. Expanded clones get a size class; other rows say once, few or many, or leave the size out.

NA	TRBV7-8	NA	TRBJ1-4	TGTGCCAGCAGCTTAGTTGGGCGGGTCGCAACTAATGAAAAACTGTTTTTT	CASSLVGRVATNEKLFF
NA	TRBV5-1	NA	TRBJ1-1	TGCGCCAGCCGGGACATGAACACTGAAGCTTTCTTT	CASRDMNTEAFF
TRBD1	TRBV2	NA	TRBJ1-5	TGTGCCAGCAGTGAAGTCCGGACAGGGAATCAGCCCCAGCATTTT	CASSEVRTGNQPQHF
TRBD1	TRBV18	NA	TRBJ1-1	TGTGCCAGCTCGGGGACAGGGGGCACTGAAGCTTTCTTT	CASSGTGGTEAFF
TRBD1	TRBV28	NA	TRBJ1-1	TGTGCCAGCAGTTTCTCAGGACAGGGGGCCACTGAAGCTTTCTTT	CASSFSGQGATEAFF
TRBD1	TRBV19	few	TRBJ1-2	TGTGCCAGTAGTATAGCTGGACAGGGAACTAACTATGGCTACACCTTC	CASSIAGQGTNYGYTF
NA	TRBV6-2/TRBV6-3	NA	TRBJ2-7	TGTGCCAGCAGTTACTCGATGGAGGTGCCGGGCTCCTACGAGCAGTACTTC	CASSYSMEVPGSYEQYF
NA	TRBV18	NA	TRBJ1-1	TGTGCCAGCTCACCACTATCAGACTTGAACACTGAAGCTTTCTTT	CASSPLSDLNTEAFF
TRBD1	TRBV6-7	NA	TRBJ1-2	TGTGCCAGCAGTTACCGGGACAGAATAGGCTACACCTTC	CASSYRDRIGYTF
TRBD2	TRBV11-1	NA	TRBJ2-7	TGTGCCAGCAGCCCCCCGGGGGGCTACGAGCAGTACTTC	CASSPPGGYEQYF
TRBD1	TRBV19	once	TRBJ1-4	TGTGCCAGTACCTTGACAGGGCCCAATGAAAAACTGTTTTTT	CASTLTGPNEKLFF
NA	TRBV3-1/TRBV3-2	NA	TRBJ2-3	TGTGCCAGCAGCCAAGATCCGGTGAGCACAGATACGCAGTATTTT	CASSQDPVSTDTQYF
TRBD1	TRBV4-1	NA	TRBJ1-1	TGCGCCAGCAGCCAACCAAGGACAGGGGCTGAAGCTTTCTTT	CASSQPRTGAEAFF
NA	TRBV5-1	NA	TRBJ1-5	TGCGCCAGCAGCTTGGAGTCAGGGGAGAACCAGCCCCAGCATTTT	CASSLESGENQPQHF
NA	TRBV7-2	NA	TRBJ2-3	TGTGCCAGCAGTCCCTCCCTAGGGGAGGCGACAGATACGCAGTATTTT	CASSPSLGEATDTQYF
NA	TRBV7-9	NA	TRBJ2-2	TGTGCCAGCAGCGTACAGGGGAACACCGGGGAGCTGTTTTTT	CASSVQGNTGELFF
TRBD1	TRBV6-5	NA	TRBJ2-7	TGTGCCACAGCGCAGGGGGCCTACGAGCAGTACTTC	CATAQGAYEQYF
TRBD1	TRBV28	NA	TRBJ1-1	TGTGCCAGCAGTTTAGATACAGGGGTAAAAACTGAAGCTTTCTTT	CASSLDTGVKTEAFF
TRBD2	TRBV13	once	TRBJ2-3	TGTGCCAGCAGCGACAGAGCGGGAGGGGCAGTAGATACGCAGTATTTT	CASSDRAGGAVDTQYF
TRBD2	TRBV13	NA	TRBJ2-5	TGTGCCAGCAGCTTGACTAGCGGGACTAAGGAGACCCAGTACTTC	CASSLTSGTKETQYF
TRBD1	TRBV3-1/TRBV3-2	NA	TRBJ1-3	TGTGCCAGCAGCCCTCTAGCGGAACAGGGGGCTTCAGGAAACACCATATATTTT	CASSPLAEQGASGNTIYF
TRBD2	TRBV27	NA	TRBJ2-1	TGTGCCAGCAGTTCGCCGGGACTAGAGGGGTATGAGCAGTTCTTC	CASSSPGLEGYEQFF
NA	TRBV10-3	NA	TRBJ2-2	TGTGCCATCAGGAACAGGGTCGCCGGGGAGCTGTTTTTT	CAIRNRVAGELFF
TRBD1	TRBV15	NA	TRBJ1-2	TGTGCCACCAGCAGGTGGGACAGGGACAACTATGGCTACACCTTC	CATSRWDRDNYGYTF
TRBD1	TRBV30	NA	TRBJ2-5	TGTGCCTGGAGGGCTGACAGGGGGCATGGTCCCCAGTACTTC	CAWRADRGHGPQYF